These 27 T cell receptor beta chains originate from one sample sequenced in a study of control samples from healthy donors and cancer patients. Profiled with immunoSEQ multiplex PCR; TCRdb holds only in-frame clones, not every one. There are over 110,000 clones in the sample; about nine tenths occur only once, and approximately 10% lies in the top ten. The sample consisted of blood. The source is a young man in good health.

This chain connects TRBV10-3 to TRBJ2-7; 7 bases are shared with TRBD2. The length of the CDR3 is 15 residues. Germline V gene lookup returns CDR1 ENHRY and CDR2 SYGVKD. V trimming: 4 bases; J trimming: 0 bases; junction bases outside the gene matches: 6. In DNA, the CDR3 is TGTGCCATCAGTGGGTTTAGCGGGTCCTCCTACGAGCAGTACTTC. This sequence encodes CAISGFSGSSYEQYF.

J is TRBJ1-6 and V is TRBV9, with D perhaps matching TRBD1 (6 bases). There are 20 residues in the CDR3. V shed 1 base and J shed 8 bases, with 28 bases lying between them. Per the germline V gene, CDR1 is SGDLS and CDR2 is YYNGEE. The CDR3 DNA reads TGTGCCAGCAGCGTACGGCTATCTCTCGGGGGCCGTCTCATTTATTCACCCCTCCACTTT. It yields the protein CASSVRLSLGGRLIYSPLHF.

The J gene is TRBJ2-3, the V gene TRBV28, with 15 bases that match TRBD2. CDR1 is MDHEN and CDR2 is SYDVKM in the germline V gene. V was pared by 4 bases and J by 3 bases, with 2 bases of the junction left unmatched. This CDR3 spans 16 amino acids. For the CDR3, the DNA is TGTGCCAGCAGTTCTGGACTAGCGGGAGGGACAGATACGCAGTATTTT. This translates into CASSSGLAGGTDTQYF. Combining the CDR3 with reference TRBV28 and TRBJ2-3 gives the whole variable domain DVKVTQSSRYLVKRTGEKVFLECVQDMDHENMFWYRQDPGLGLRLIYFSYDVKMKEKGDIPEGYSVSREKKERFSLILESASTNQTSMYLCASSSGLAGGTDTQYFGPGTRLTVL.

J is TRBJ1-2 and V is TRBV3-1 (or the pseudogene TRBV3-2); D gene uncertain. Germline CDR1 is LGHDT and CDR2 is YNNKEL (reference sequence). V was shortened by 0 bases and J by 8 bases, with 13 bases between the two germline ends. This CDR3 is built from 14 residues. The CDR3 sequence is CASSQDVLVNGYTF. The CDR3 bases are TGTGCCAGCAGCCAAGACGTCCTGGTCAACGGCTACACCTTC.

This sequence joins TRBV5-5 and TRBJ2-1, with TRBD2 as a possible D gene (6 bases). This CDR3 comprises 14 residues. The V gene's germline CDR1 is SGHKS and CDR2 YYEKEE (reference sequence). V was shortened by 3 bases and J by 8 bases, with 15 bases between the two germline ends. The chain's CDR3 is CASSSGLLRDEQFF. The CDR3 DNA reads TGTGCCAGCAGCTCGGGACTGCTAAGGGATGAGCAGTTCTTC.

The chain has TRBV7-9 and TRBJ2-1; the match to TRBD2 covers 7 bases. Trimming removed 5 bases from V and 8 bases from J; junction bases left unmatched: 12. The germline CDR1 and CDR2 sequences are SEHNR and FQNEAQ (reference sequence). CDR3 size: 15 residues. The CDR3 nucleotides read TGTGCCAGCAGCCTAGGGAGACTAGCCCTTGATGAGCAGTTCTTC. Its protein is CASSLGRLALDEQFF.

CDR3 region: CASSRSWGQETQYF. The CDR3 DNA reads TGTGCCAGCAGTCGGAGTTGGGGACAAGAGACCCAGTACTTC. V usage is TRBV6-5 and J usage is TRBJ2-5; no clear D. Germline CDR1 reads MNHEY; CDR2 reads SVGAGI. The germline V and J ends were trimmed by 5 bases and 2 bases, with 12 bases remaining between them. The length of the CDR3 is 14 residues.

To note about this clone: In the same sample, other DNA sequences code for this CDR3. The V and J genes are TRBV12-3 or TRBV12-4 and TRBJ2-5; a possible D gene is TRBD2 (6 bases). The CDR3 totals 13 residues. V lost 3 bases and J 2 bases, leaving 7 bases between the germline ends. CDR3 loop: CASSFRGQETQYF. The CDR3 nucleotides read TGTGCCAGCAGTTTTCGGGGGCAAGAGACCCAGTACTTC.

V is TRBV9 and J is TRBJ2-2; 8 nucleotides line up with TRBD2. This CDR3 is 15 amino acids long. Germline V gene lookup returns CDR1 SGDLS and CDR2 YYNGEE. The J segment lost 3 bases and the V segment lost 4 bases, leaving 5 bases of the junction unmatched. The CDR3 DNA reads TGTGCCAGCAGCCCCCGCGGGAGGTACACCGGGGAGCTGTTTTTT. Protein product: CASSPRGRYTGELFF. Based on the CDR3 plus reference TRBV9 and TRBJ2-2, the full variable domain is DSGVTQTPKHLITATGQRVTLRCSPRSGDLSVYWYQQSLDQGLQFLIQYYNGEERAKGNILERFSAQQFPDLHSELNLSSLELGDSALYFCASSPRGRYTGELFFGEGSRLTVL.

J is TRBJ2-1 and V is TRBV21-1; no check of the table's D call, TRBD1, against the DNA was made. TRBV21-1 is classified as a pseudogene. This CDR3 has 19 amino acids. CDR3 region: CASSTLQGVGGGRKNEQFF. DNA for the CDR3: TGTGCCAGCAGCACACTACAGGGGGTTGGAGGGGGACGAAAAAATGAGCAGTTCTTC.

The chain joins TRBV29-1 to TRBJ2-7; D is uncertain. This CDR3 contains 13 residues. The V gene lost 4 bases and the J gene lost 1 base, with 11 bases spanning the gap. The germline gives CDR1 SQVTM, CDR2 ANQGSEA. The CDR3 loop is CSVALTLSYEQYF. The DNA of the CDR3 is TGCAGCGTTGCATTGACATTATCCTACGAGCAGTACTTC.

CDR3 region: CASSQDREAYYEQYF. CDR3 in DNA: TGTGCCAGCAGCCAAGATCGGGAAGCTTACTACGAGCAGTACTTC. This rearrangement joins TRBV4-2 to TRBJ2-7, with D possibly TRBD2 on 5 matching bases. The germline V gene encodes CDR1 LGHNA and CDR2 YNFKEQ. The CDR3 runs to 15 residues. The V end was cut by 0 bases, the J end by 3 bases, with 12 bases between.

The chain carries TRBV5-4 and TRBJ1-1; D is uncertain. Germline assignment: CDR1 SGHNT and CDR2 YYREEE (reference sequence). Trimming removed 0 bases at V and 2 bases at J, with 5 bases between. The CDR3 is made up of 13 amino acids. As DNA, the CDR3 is TGTGCCAGCAGCTTGGAAATTAACACTGAAGCTTTCTTT. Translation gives CASSLEINTEAFF. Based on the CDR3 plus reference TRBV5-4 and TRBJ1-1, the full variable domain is ETGVTQSPTHLIKTRGQQVTLRCSSQSGHNTVSWYQQALGQGPQFIFQYYREEENGRGNFPPRFSGLQFPNYSSELNVNALELDDSALYLCASSLEINTEAFFGQGTRLTVV.

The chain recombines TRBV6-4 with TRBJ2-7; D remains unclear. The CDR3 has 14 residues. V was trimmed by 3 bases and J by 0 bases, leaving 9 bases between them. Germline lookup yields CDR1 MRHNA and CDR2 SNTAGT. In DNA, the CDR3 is TGTGCCAGCAGTGAAATAGCCTACTCCTACGAGCAGTACTTC. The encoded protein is CASSEIAYSYEQYF.

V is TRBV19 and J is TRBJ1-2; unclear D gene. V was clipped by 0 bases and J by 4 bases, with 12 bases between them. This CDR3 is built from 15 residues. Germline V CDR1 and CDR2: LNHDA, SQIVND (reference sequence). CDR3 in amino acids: CASSIERLGSYGYTF. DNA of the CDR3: TGTGCCAGTAGTATAGAAAGACTTGGAAGCTATGGCTACACCTTC.

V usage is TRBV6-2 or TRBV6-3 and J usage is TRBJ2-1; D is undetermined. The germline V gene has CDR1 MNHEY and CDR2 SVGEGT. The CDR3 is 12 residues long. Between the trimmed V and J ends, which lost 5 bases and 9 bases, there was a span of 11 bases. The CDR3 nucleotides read TGTGCCAGCAGTCTATGGGCCGGTGAGCAGTTCTTC. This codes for CASSLWAGEQFF.

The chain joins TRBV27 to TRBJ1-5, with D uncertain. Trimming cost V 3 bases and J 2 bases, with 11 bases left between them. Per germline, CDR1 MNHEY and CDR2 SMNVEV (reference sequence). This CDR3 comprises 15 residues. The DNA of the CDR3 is TGTGCCAGCAGTTTGTACGCTCGGGGCAATCAGCCCCAGCATTTT. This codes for CASSLYARGNQPQHF.

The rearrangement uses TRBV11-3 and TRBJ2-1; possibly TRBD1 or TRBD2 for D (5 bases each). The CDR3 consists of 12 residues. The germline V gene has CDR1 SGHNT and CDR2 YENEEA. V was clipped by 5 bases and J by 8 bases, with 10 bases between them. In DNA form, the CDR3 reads TGTGCCAGCAGCCGTCGAGGGGATGAGCAGTTCTTC. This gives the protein CASSRRGDEQFF.

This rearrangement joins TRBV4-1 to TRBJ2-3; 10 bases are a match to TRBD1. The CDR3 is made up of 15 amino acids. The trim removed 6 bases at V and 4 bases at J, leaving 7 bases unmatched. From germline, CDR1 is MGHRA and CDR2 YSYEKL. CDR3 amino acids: CASSRDRGTADTQYF. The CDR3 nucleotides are TGCGCCAGCAGTCGGGACAGGGGAACGGCAGATACGCAGTATTTT.

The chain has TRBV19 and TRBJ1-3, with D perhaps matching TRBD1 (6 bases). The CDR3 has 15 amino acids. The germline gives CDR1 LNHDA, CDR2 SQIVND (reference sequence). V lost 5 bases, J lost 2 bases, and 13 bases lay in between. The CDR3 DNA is TGTGCCAGTAGTGCCGCTGGGGGCCCTGGAAACACCATATATTTT. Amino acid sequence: CASSAAGGPGNTIYF.

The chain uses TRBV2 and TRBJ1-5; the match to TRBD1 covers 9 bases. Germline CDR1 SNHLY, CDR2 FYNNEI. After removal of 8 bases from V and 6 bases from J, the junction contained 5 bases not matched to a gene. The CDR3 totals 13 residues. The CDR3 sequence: CASGDRESQPQHF. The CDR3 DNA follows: TGTGCCAGCGGGGACAGGGAATCTCAGCCCCAGCATTTT.

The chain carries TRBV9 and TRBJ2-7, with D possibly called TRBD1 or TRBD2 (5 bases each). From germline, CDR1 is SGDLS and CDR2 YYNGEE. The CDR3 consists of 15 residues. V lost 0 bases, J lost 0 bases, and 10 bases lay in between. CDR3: CASSVGGTVSYEQYF. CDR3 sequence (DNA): TGTGCCAGCAGCGTAGGAGGGACGGTCTCCTACGAGCAGTACTTC.

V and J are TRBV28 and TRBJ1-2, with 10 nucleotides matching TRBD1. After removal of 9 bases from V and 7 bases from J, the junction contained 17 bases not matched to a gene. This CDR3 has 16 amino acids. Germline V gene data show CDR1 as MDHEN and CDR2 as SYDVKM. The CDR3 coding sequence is TGTGCCAGTAGAACACCGGGACAGGGGATGTCGGGTGGCTACACCTTC. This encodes CASRTPGQGMSGGYTF.

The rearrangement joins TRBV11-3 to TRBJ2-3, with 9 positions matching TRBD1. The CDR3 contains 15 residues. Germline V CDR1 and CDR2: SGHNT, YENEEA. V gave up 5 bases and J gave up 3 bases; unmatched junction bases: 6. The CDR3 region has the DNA TGTGCCAGCAGCAGGGACAGGGTTCGAACAGATACGCAGTATTTT. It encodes CASSRDRVRTDTQYF.

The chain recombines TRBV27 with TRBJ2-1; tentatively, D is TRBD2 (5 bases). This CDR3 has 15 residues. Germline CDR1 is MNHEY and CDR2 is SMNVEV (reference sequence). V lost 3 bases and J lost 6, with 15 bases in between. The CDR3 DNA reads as TGTGCCAGCAGTTTCCATGCGGGCTCCGGCAATGAGCAGTTCTTC. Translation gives CASSFHAGSGNEQFF.

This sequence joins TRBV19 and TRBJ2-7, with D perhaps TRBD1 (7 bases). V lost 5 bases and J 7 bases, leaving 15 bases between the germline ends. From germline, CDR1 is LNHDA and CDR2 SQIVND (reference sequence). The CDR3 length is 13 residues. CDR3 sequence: CASSLGRGTEQYF. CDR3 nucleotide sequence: TGTGCCAGTAGTTTGGGCAGGGGGACTGAGCAGTACTTC.

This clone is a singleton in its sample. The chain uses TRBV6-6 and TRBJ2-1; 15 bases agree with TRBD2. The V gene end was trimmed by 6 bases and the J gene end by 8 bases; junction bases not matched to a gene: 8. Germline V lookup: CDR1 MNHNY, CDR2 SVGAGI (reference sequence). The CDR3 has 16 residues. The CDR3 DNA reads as TGTGCCAGCAGCTCACGAGGGACTAGCGGGAGGCATGAGCAGTTCTTC. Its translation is CASSSRGTSGRHEQFF.